The 9 T cell receptor beta chains listed next were all sequenced from one sample in a study of T cell repertoires in cytomegalovirus infection. One entry per CDR3 protein, called by TCRdb with MiXCR from the reads. Altogether some 920,000 distinct CDR3 sequences are present, 30% to 40% being singletons, with the ten largest covering roughly 13%. These TCRs are of unknown antigen specificity. The material was cultured CD8+ T cells from PBMCs, obtained from culture after CMV antigen stimulation. The receptors here all came from a human donor in good health (CMV status not recorded). Some clones in this sample may be carry-over from other donors' samples.

The J gene is TRBJ2-7, the V gene TRBV5-6; D uncertain. The CDR3 has 15 amino acids. V dropped 0 bases and J dropped 3 bases, with 13 bases sitting between them. CDR1 SGHDT and CDR2 YYEEEE come from the germline V gene. The CDR3 region has the DNA TGTGCCAGCAGCTTGGGGGAATACAGCTACTACGAGCAGTACGTC. This codes for CASSLGEYSYYEQYV.

This clonotype was picked up a small number of times. The chain has TRBV12-3 or TRBV12-4 and TRBJ2-2, with 12 bases fitting TRBD2. The V and J ends lost 3 bases and 3 bases, in that order; junction bases with no gene match: 5. CDR3 length: 17 residues. The CDR3 DNA follows: TGTGCCAGCAGTTTTCTAGCGGGGGGGTCGCACACCGGGGAGCTGTTTTTT. It specifies CASSFLAGGSHTGELFF.

This clonotype has a handful of counts. This CDR3 reads CASSWDRTNTEAFF. In nucleotides, the CDR3 is TGTGCCAGCAGCTGGGACAGGACCAACACTGAAGCTTTCTTT. This chain links TRBV7-4 with TRBJ1-1; 8 bases map to TRBD1. Losses at the gene ends were 4 bases for V and 2 bases for J; bases not matched to a gene: 3. Germline loops: CDR1 SGHVT, CDR2 SQSDAQ. The CDR3 is 14 residues long.

This clonotype was counted a few times. V and J are TRBV7-6 and TRBJ2-3; TRBD1 agrees at 9 bases. Germline values: CDR1 SGHVS, CDR2 FNYEAQ. The V and J ends lost 5 bases and 1 base, in that order; junction bases with no gene match: 10. The CDR3 consists of 17 residues. The CDR3: CASSRSYGQGRTDTQYF. DNA for the CDR3: TGTGCCAGCAGCCGCTCATACGGACAGGGGCGCACAGATACGCAGTATTTT.

Only one count was recorded for this clonotype. The V and J genes are TRBV20-1 and TRBJ1-4; D is uncertain. With 4 bases removed from V and 0 bases from J, the gap between germline ends came to 9 bases. This CDR3 has 14 amino acids. The germline CDR1 and CDR2 sequences are DFQATT and SNEGSKA (reference sequence). CDR3 bases: TGCAGTGCTAACCAGGAAACAACTAATGAAAAACTGTTTTTT. Translation: CSANQETTNEKLFF.

This clonotype was counted between two and nine times. The chain employs TRBV6-1 and TRBJ1-5, with D possibly being TRBD1 (6 bases). CDR1 and CDR2 (germline): MNHNS, SASEGT. This CDR3 has 18 residues. Trimming stripped 1 base from V and 6 bases from J, with 22 bases between. CDR3 DNA: TGTGCCAGCAGTGAAGATTGGGGTCCGGGGGCGCGCGGTCAGCCCCAGCATTTT. Encoded protein: CASSEDWGPGARGQPQHF.

The chain employs TRBV27 and TRBJ1-5, with D possibly TRBD1 on 6 matching bases. V was trimmed by 3 bases and J by 10 bases, leaving 16 bases between them. CDR3 size: 14 residues. Germline V lookup: CDR1 MNHEY, CDR2 SMNVEV (reference sequence). CDR3 protein: CASSLGGGKTPQHF. The CDR3 DNA sequence: TGTGCCAGCAGTTTGGGCGGGGGCAAAACCCCCCAGCATTTT.

This rearrangement joins TRBV4-2 to TRBJ2-7, with TRBD1 identical over 8 bases. V shed 3 bases, J shed 5 bases, and the junction held 9 bases outside the gene matches. The CDR3 consists of 15 residues. CDR1 LGHNA and CDR2 YNFKEQ come from the germline V gene. This CDR3 is CASSQGQVSYDEQYV. CDR3 coding DNA: TGTGCCAGCAGCCAGGGACAGGTATCATATGACGAGCAGTACGTC.

This sequence joins TRBV6-6 and TRBJ2-7; 7 bases fit TRBD2. There are 14 residues in the CDR3. Trimming at V came to 7 bases and at J to 0 bases, leaving 6 bases not matched to a gene. Looked up from germline, CDR1 is MNHNY and CDR2 is SVGAGI (reference sequence). The CDR3 reads CASTPGGSSYEQYV. CDR3 DNA sequence: TGTGCCAGCACCCCCGGCGGGAGCTCCTACGAGCAGTACGTC.